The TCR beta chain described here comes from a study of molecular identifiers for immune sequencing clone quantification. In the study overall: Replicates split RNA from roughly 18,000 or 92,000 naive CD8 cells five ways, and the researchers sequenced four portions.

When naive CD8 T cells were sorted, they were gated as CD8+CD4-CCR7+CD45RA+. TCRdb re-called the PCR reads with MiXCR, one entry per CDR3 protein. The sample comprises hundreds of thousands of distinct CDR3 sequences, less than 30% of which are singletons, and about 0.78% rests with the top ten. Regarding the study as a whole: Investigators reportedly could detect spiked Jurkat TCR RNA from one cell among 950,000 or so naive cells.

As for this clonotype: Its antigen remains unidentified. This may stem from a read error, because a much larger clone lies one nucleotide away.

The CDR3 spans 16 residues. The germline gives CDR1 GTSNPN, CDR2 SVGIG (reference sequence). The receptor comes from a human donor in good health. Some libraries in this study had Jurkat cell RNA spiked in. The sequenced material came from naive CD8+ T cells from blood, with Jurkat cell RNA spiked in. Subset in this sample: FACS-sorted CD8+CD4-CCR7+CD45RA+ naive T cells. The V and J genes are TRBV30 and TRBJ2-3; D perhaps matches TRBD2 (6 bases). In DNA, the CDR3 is TGTGCCTGGGGTGTCGCGTGGGAGGAGGGCACAGATACGCAGTATTTT. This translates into CAWGVAWEEGTDTQYF.